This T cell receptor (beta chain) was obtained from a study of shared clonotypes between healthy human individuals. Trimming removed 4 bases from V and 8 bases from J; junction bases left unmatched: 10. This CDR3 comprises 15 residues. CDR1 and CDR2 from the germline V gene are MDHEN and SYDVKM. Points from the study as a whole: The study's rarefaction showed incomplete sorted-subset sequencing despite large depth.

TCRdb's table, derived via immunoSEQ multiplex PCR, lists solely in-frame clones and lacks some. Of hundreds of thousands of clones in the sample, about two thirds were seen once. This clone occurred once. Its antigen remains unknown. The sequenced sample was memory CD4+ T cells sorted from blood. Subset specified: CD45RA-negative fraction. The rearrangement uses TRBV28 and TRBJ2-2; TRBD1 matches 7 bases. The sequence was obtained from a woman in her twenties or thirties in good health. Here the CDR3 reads CASSYSGGRVGELFF. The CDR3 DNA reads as TGTGCCAGCAGTTACTCAGGGGGAAGAGTAGGGGAGCTGTTTTTT.